Listed below are T cell receptor beta chains from one sample, sequenced in a study of cytomegalovirus exposure and HLA in healthy donors. Produced via immunoSEQ multiplex PCR; TCRdb's table is partial and in-frame only. This table has under 150,000 clones, less than 85% appearing once. The sequencing input was PBMCs. These receptors all stem from a man in his forties in good health and CMV-seropositive. The CDR3 runs from the conserved cysteine through the conserved F or W. D genes are given only for firm matches. Where a row states a size, it is once, few, many or the class of an expanded clone; other rows omit it.

j_call d_call cdr3_length v_call clone_size cdr3_aa cdr3_nt
TRBJ2-7 TRBD1 15 TRBV5-4 once CASSGGQLSSYEQYF TGTGCCAGCAGCGGGGGACAGCTTAGCTCCTACGAGCAGTACTTC
TRBJ1-1 . 14 TRBV5-4 . CASSYDSLNTEAFF TGTGCCAGCAGCTATGACAGCCTGAACACTGAAGCTTTCTTT
TRBJ2-1 . 13 TRBV18 . CASSPTGPNEQFF TGTGCCAGCTCACCCACAGGTCCCAATGAGCAGTTCTTC
TRBJ2-3 TRBD2 15 TRBV5-1 . CASSFGLAGADTQYF TGCGCCAGCAGCTTCGGTCTGGCGGGAGCAGATACGCAGTATTTT
TRBJ1-1 TRBD1 14 TRBV7-9 . CASIRDRDATEAFF TGTGCCAGCATTCGGGACAGGGATGCCACTGAAGCTTTCTTT
TRBJ2-7 . 13 TRBV4-3 . CASSQGLAYEQYF TGCGCCAGCAGCCAAGGTTTAGCCTACGAGCAGTACTTC
TRBJ2-7 . 14 TRBV30 . CAWSVDGTLTEQYF TGTGCCTGGAGTGTAGACGGGACTCTGACCGAGCAGTACTTC
TRBJ1-1 . 13 TRBV10-3 . CAIREEGNTEAFF TGTGCCATCAGGGAGGAGGGGAACACTGAAGCTTTCTTT
TRBJ2-1 . 15 TRBV27 once CASSSPGAGYNEQFF TGTGCCAGCAGTTCCCCAGGGGCAGGTTACAATGAGCAGTTCTTC
TRBJ1-2 . 15 TRBV9 once CASSVGGRSFYGYTF TGTGCCAGCAGCGTAGGTGGTCGGAGCTTCTATGGCTACACCTTC
TRBJ1-2 TRBD1 15 TRBV5-1 . CASSLVRGQDYGYTF TGCGCCAGCAGCTTGGTGAGGGGGCAGGACTATGGCTACACCTTC
TRBJ1-1 . 13 TRBV7-9 . CASSPNMNTEAFF TGTGCCAGCAGCCCCAACATGAACACTGAAGCTTTCTTT
TRBJ2-3 . 16 TRBV5-1 few CASSLVVSSASDTQYF TGCGCCAGCAGCTTGGTTGTTTCTAGCGCGTCAGATACGCAGTATTTT
TRBJ1-6 TRBD1 15 TRBV28 . CASNPGDRNNSPLHF TGTGCCAGCAACCCGGGGGACAGGAATAATTCACCCCTCCACTTT
TRBJ1-5 . 11 TRBV19 . CASSIGGRQHF TGTGCCAGTAGTATAGGAGGGCGACAGCATTTT
TRBJ1-4 TRBD1 15 TRBV27 few CASSLQTGGDEKLFF TGTGCCAGCAGTTTACAGACAGGGGGGGATGAAAAACTGTTTTTT
TRBJ1-5 . 14 TRBV6-1 few CASGGGGVAQPQHF TGTGCCAGCGGGGGAGGAGGGGTAGCTCAGCCCCAGCATTTT
TRBJ2-7 TRBD1 16 TRBV6-1 . CASSEWGQGPSYEQYF TGTGCCAGCAGTGAATGGGGACAGGGACCCTCCTACGAGCAGTACTTC
TRBJ1-6 . 15 TRBV7-2 . CASSSRESYNSPLHF TGTGCCAGCAGCTCTAGGGAGTCCTATAATTCACCCCTCCACTTT
TRBJ1-4 . 14 TRBV28 . CASSLVIGAGALFF TGTGCCAGCAGTTTAGTAATAGGGGCCGGTGCCCTGTTTTTT
TRBJ1-1 . 15 TRBV7-2 . CASSSRFAGDTEAFF TGTGCCAGCAGCTCCCGATTTGCGGGGGACACTGAAGCTTTCTTT
TRBJ2-3 TRBD1 16 TRBV27 . CASSPDPGQGTDTQYF TGTGCCAGCAGTCCGGACCCGGGACAGGGAACAGATACGCAGTATTTT
TRBJ1-1 . 16 TRBV7-2 . CASSRFRGAENTEAFF TGTGCCAGCAGCCGCTTTAGGGGCGCGGAGAACACTGAAGCTTTCTTT
TRBJ2-7 . 14 TRBV9 . CASSVGPGAYEQYF TGTGCCAGCAGCGTAGGCCCAGGGGCCTACGAGCAGTACTTC
TRBJ2-3 TRBD1 14 TRBV29-1 . CSVRRDRGTDTQYF TGCAGCGTACGCCGGGACAGGGGCACAGATACGCAGTATTTT
TRBJ1-4 TRBD1 17 TRBV11-2 . CASSRMTGVVTNEKLFF TGTGCCAGCAGCCGGATGACAGGGGTGGTAACTAATGAAAAACTGTTTTTT
TRBJ2-3 . 15 TRBV4-1 . CASSQSGSGTDTQYF TGCGCCAGCAGCCAATCAGGGTCAGGGACAGATACGCAGTATTTT
TRBJ2-7 . 14 TRBV27 . CASSLGQANYEQYF TGTGCCAGCAGTTTAGGGCAGGCTAATTACGAGCAGTACTTC
TRBJ2-7 . 15 TRBV19 . CASSRVGPSSYEQYF TGTGCCAGTAGCCGAGTTGGGCCCAGCTCCTACGAGCAGTACTTC
TRBJ1-5 TRBD1 14 TRBV6-1 few CASTRGVGEQPQHF TGTGCCAGCACCAGGGGGGTGGGAGAACAGCCCCAGCATTTT
TRBJ2-7 TRBD2 17 TRBV7-2 . CASSHRLAGGWGYEQYF TGTGCCAGCAGCCATAGACTAGCGGGTGGGTGGGGCTACGAGCAGTACTTC
TRBJ1-4 . 16 TRBV7-2 . CASSLAIRGGQRKLFF TGTGCCAGCAGCTTAGCTATTCGAGGGGGTCAGCGAAAACTGTTTTTT
TRBJ2-5 . 15 TRBV23-1 . CASSQSGQGQETQYF TGCGCCAGCAGTCAATCGGGGCAGGGCCAAGAGACCCAGTACTTC
TRBJ2-2 . 18 TRBV4-2 . CASSRIAAQGSNTGELFF TGTGCCAGCAGCCGAATCGCCGCACAGGGATCGAACACCGGGGAGCTGTTTTTT
TRBJ1-4 . 14 TRBV6-1 few CASSRTPTNEKLFF TGTGCCAGCAGTAGGACACCAACTAATGAAAAACTGTTTTTT
TRBJ1-5 . 15 TRBV4-2 few CASSQDWGPRQPQHF TGTGCCAGCAGCCAAGATTGGGGGCCAAGACAGCCCCAGCATTTT
TRBJ2-1 TRBD2 18 TRBV5-1 . CASSFWTVGGGTYNEQFF TGCGCCAGCAGCTTTTGGACGGTCGGGGGAGGGACCTACAATGAGCAGTTCTTC
TRBJ2-3 . 15 TRBV10-3 . CAISATGSSTDTQYF TGTGCCATCAGTGCGACAGGCTCTAGCACAGATACGCAGTATTTT
TRBJ2-7 . 13 TRBV27 few CASSPFPEGKQYF TGTGCCAGCAGTCCGTTCCCAGAGGGAAAGCAGTACTTC
TRBJ1-1 TRBD1 14 TRBV28 . CASSLGTGLTEAFF TGTGCCAGCAGTCTTGGGACAGGTTTAACTGAAGCTTTCTTT
TRBJ1-5 TRBD1 15 TRBV28 few CASSTFGQGGQPQHF TGTGCCAGCAGTACTTTTGGACAGGGGGGTCAGCCCCAGCATTTT
TRBJ2-7 TRBD1 13 TRBV6-1 . CASTRQGRYEQYF TGTGCCAGCACAAGACAGGGCCGCTACGAGCAGTACTTC
TRBJ2-3 TRBD2 15 TRBV6-5 . CASSLAGASTDTQYF TGTGCCAGCAGTCTAGCGGGGGCCAGCACAGATACGCAGTATTTT
TRBJ1-5 . 15 TRBV2 . CASSSDGFYGQPQHF TGTGCCAGCAGCTCAGACGGGTTTTACGGGCAGCCCCAGCATTTT